This TCR beta chain was observed in a study of cytomegalovirus exposure and HLA in healthy donors. Points from the study as a whole: For most TCR beta V segments, an earlier analysis put the productive rate at about 87% or about 30% of the time.

A word on this clone: Its matching antigen is unknown.

Primers included in the PCR were 60 Vbeta and 13 Jbeta primers. Profiling relied on immunoSEQ multiplex PCR, and the TCRdb table lists in-frame clones only, not all of them. The sample has about 120,000 clones, about 80% seen once. The CDR3 runs to 15 residues. The germline V and J ends were trimmed by 0 bases and 1 base, with 10 bases remaining between them. CDR1 is SGHNT and CDR2 is YYREEE in the germline V gene (reference sequence). Material: PBMCs. The rearrangement joins TRBV5-4 to TRBJ1-1, with a weak D call TRBD1 (6 bases). This TCR derives from a female donor in good health and CMV-seronegative. The CDR3 protein is CASSLAGGPNTEAFF. The CDR3 DNA sequence: TGTGCCAGCAGCTTGGCCGGGGGGCCGAACACTGAAGCTTTCTTT.